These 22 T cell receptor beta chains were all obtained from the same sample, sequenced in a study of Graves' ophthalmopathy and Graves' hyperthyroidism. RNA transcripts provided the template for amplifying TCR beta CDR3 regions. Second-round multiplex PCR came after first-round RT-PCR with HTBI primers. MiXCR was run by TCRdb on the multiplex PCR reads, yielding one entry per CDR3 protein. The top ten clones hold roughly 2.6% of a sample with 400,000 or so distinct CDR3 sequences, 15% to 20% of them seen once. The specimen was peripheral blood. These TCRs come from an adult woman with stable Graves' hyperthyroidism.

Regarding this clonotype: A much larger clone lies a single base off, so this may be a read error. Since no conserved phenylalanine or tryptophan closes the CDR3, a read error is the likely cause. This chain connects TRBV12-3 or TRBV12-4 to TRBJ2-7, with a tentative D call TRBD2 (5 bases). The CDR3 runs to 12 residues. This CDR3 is CAISEAGMGQYY. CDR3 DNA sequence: TGTGCCATCAGTGAGGCCGGGATGGGGCAGTACTAC.

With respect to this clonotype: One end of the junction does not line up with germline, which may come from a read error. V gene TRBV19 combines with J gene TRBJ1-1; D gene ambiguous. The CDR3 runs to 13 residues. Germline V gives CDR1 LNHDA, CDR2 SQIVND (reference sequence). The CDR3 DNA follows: TGTGCCAGTAGTGTCGGGGTGAACACTGGAGCTTTCTTT. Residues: CASSVGVNTGAFF.

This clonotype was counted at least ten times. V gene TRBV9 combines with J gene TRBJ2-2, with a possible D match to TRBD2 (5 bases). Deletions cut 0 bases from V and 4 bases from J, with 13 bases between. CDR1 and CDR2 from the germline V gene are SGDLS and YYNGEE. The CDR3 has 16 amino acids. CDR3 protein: CASSVGADSFTGELFF. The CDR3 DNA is TGTGCCAGCAGCGTAGGAGCGGACTCTTTCACCGGGGAGCTGTTTTTT. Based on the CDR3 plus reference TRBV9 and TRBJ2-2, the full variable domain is DSGVTQTPKHLITATGQRVTLRCSPRSGDLSVYWYQQSLDQGLQFLIQYYNGEERAKGNILERFSAQQFPDLHSELNLSSLELGDSALYFCASSVGADSFTGELFFGEGSRLTVL.

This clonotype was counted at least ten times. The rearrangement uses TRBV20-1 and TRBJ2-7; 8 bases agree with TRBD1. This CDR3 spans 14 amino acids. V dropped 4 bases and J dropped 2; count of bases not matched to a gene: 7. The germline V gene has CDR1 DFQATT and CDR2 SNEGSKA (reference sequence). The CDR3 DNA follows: TGCAGTGCTAAAAACAGGGGGGCTCCCTACGAGCAGTACTTC. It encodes CSAKNRGAPYEQYF.

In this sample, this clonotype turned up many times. In DNA form, the CDR3 reads TGTGCCAGCTCAACCGGGACAGGGGGGAACACTGAAGCTTTCTTT. Translated, it gives CASSTGTGGNTEAFF. The chain couples TRBV18 to TRBJ1-1; 11 nucleotides match TRBD1. Per the germline V gene, CDR1 is KGHSH and CDR2 is LQKENI. The CDR3 totals 15 residues. V was pared by 5 bases and J by 1 base, with 3 bases of the junction left unmatched.

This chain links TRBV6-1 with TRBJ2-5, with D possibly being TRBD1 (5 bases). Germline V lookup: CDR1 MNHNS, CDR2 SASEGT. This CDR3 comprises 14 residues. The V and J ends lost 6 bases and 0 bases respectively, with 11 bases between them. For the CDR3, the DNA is TGTGCCAGCAGGCCCCAGGGTGACCAAGAGACCCAGTACTTC. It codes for CASRPQGDQETQYF.

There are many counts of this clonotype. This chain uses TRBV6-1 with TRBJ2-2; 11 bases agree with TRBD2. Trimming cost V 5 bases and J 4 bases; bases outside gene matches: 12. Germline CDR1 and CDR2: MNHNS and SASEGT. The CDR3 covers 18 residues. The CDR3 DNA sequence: TGTGCCAGCAGTCGAAGTTTAGCGGGAGGGGGGAGCACCGGGGAGCTGTTTTTT. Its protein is CASSRSLAGGGSTGELFF.

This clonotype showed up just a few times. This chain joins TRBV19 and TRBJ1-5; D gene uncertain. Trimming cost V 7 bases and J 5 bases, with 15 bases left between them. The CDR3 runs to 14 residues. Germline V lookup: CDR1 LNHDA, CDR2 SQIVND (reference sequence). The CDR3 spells CASTIPATDQPQHF. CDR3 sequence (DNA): TGTGCCAGTACCATTCCTGCTACCGATCAGCCCCAGCATTTT.

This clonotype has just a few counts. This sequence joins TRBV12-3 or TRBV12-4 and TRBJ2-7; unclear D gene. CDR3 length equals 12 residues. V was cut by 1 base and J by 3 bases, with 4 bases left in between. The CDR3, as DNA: TGTGCCAGCAGTTTAGTCCTCTACGAGCAGTACGTC. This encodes CASSLVLYEQYV.

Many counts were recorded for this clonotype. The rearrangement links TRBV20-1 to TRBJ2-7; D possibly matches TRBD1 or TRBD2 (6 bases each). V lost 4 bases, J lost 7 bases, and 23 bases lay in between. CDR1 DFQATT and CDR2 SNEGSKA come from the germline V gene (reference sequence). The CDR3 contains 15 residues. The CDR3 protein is CSAISSRGLLGEQYF. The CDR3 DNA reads TGCAGTGCTATTTCGAGCCGGGGGCTTTTGGGGGAGCAGTACTTC.

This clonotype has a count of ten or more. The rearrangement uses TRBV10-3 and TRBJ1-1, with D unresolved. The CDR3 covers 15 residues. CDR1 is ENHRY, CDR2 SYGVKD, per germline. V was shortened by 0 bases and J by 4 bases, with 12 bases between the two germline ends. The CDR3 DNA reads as TGTGCCATCAGTGAGTCTGGAGGGCTGACCACTGAAGCTTTCTTT. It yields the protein CAISESGGLTTEAFF.

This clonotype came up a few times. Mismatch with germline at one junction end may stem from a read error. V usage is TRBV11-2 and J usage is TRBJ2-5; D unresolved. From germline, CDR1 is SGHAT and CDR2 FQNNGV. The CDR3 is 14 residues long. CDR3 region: CASRDWATKETLYF. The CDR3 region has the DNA TGTGCCAGCAGAGACTGGGCTACAAAAGAGACCCTGTACTTC.

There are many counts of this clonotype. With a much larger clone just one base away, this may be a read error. The CDR3 sequence is CASNMRGVETQYF. CDR3 coding DNA: TGTGCCAGCAATATGCGGGGAGTAGAGACCCAGTACTTC. J is TRBJ2-5 and V is TRBV6-4; D might be TRBD2 (6 bases). Trimming left V 7 bases short and J 4 bases short, with 13 bases between. Per the germline V gene, CDR1 is MRHNA and CDR2 is SNTAGT. CDR3 length: 13 residues.

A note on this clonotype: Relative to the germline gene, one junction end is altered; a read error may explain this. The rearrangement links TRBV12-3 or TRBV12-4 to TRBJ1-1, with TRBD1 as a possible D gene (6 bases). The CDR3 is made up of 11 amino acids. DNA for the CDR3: TGTGCCAGCAGCAGGGGCTGGGTCGCTCTCTTT. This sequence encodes CASSRGWVALF.

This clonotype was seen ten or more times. CDR3: CSVAAIVGYGYTF. The CDR3 DNA follows: TGCAGCGTCGCAGCGATTGTGGGCTATGGCTACACCTTC. V and J are TRBV29-1 and TRBJ1-2; no clear D gene. Trimming left V 6 bases short and J 4 bases short, with 15 bases between. The CDR3 is made up of 13 amino acids. Germline-derived CDR1 and CDR2 are SQVTM and ANQGSEA.

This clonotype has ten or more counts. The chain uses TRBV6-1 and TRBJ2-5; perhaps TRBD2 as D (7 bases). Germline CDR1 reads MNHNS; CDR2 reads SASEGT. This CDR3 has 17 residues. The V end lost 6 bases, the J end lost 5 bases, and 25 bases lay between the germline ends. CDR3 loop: CASSPPRGGGLRETQYF. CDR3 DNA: TGTGCCAGCAGCCCCCCGCGGGGAGGGGGTTTAAGGGAGACCCAGTACTTC.

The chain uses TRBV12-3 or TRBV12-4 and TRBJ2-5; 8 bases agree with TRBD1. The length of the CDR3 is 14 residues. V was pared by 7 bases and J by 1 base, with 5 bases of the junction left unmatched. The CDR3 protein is CASNFGQGQETQYF. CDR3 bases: TGTGCCAGCAACTTCGGACAGGGCCAAGAGACCCAGTACTTC.

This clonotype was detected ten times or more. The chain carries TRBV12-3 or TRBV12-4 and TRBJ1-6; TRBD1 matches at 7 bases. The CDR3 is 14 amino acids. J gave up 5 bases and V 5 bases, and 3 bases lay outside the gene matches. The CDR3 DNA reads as TGTGCCAGCAGTCTGGACAGGAATAATTCACCCCTCCACTTT. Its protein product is CASSLDRNNSPLHF.

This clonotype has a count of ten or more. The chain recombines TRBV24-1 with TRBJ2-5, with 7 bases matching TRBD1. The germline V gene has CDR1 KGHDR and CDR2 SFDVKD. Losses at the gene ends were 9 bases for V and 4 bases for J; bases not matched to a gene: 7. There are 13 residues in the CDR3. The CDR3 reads CATSDRVTETQYF. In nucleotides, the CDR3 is TGTGCCACCTCCGACAGGGTGACAGAGACCCAGTACTTC.

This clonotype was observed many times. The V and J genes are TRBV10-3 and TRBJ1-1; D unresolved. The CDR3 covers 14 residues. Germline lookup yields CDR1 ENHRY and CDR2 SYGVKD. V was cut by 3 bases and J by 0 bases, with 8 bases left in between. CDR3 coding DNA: TGTGCCATCAGTGACTCTGCCATGAACACTGAAGCTTTCTTT. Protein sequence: CAISDSAMNTEAFF.

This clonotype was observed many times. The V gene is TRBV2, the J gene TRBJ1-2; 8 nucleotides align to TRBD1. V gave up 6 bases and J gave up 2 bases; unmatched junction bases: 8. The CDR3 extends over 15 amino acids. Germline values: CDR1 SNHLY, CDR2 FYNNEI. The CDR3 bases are TGTGCCAGCAGACCCGGACAGGGAAGGAACTATGGCTACACCTTC. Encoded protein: CASRPGQGRNYGYTF. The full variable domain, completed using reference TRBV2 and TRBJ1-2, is EPEVTQTPSHQVTQMGQEVILRCVPISNHLYFYWYRQILGQKVEFLVSFYNNEISEKSEIFDDQFSVERPDGSNFTLKIRSTKLEDSAMYFCASRPGQGRNYGYTFGSGTRLTVV.

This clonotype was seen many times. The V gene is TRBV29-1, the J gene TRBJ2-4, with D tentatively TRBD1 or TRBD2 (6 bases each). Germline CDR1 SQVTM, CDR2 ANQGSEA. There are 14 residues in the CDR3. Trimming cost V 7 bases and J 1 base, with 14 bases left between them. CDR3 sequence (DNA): TGCAGCGGGGACACGGGACTTGCCAAAAACATTCAGTACTTC. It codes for CSGDTGLAKNIQYF.